The 21 T cell receptor beta chains presented below share a single source sample, sequenced in a study of Ad26.COV2.S vaccination and SARS-CoV-2 variants. The treatment: roughly 18 received Ad26.COV2.S at low or high dose, single or two shots; 5 received placebo; per-sample allocation not given. The investigators took samples on day 63 after the first vaccine or placebo injection. The data were produced by immunoSEQ multiplex PCR, yet TCRdb's version contains in-frame clones alone and is incomplete. The table has around 370,000 clones, around 84% seen once. The sample here was peripheral blood, taken in a trial of Ad26.COV2.S vaccine versus placebo. These receptors were obtained from a person between 18 and 60 years old who received the Ad26.COV2.S COVID-19 vaccine or a placebo.

The rearrangement links TRBV23-1 to TRBJ2-7; D is undetermined. TRBV23-1 is treated as an ORF (open reading frame) with a function not yet certain. The CDR3 runs 16 residues. V lost 2 bases to trimming and J lost 3 bases, with 17 bases between them. The CDR3 region has the DNA TGCGCCAGCAGTCAAATTCCGGGCCACATCGTCTACGAGCAGTACTTC. Translating gives CASSQIPGHIVYEQYF.

This chain joins TRBV7-8 and TRBJ1-6; D remains ambiguous. The germline V gene encodes CDR1 SGHVS and CDR2 FQNEAQ. This CDR3 has 13 amino acids. V was clipped by 5 bases and J by 8 bases, with 10 bases between them. For the CDR3, the DNA is TGTGCCAGCAGCCAAGTGGAGGATTCACCCCTCCACTTT. This translates into CASSQVEDSPLHF.

The chain links TRBV15 to TRBJ1-1, with D unresolved. CDR3 length: 14 amino acids. Germline CDR1 reads LNHNV; CDR2 reads YYDKDF (reference sequence). V was trimmed by 6 bases and J by 3 bases, leaving 14 bases between them. CDR3 nucleotide sequence: TGTGCCACCAGTATGGGCTACGGGGACACTGAAGCTTTCTTT. Encoded protein: CATSMGYGDTEAFF.

V gene TRBV27 combines with J gene TRBJ2-7; 7 bases line up with TRBD1. Germline V gene data show CDR1 as MNHEY and CDR2 as SMNVEV (reference sequence). The CDR3 sequence is 14 residues long. V was pared by 5 bases and J by 5 bases, with 9 bases of the junction left unmatched. CDR3: CASSQGTEGNEQYF. CDR3 nucleotides: TGTGCCAGCAGTCAAGGGACAGAGGGGAACGAGCAGTACTTC.

The J gene is TRBJ2-5, the V gene TRBV7-7, with D perhaps TRBD2 (7 bases). Between the trimmed V and J ends, which lost 4 bases and 4 bases, there was a span of 16 bases. CDR1 SSHAT and CDR2 FNYEAQ come from the germline V gene (reference sequence). This CDR3 comprises 15 residues. The DNA of the CDR3 is TGTGCCAGCAGCTCAAGTGGGGGCGGGAGAGAGACCCAGTACTTC. It translates to CASSSSGGGRETQYF.

The J gene is TRBJ2-7, the V gene TRBV7-2; 7 bases are shared with TRBD2. CDR1 and CDR2 (germline): SGHTA, FQGNSA. V trimming: 5 bases; J trimming: 4 bases; junction bases outside the gene matches: 11. The CDR3 is 15 residues long. The CDR3 nucleotides are TGTGCCAGCAGCAGCAAAGGGCGGGAGTTTTACGAGCAGTACTTC. Its protein is CASSSKGREFYEQYF. Using reference TRBV7-2 and TRBJ2-7 for the parts outside the CDR3, the full variable domain is GAGVSQSPSNKVTEKGKDVELRCDPISGHTALYWYRQSLGQGLEFLIYFQGNSAPDKSGLPSDRFSAERTGGSVSTLTIQRTQQEDSAVYLCASSSKGREFYEQYFGPGTRLTVT.

The rearrangement joins TRBV3-1 (or the pseudogene TRBV3-2) to TRBJ2-3; D might be TRBD1 (5 bases). Germline CDR1 LGHDT, CDR2 YNNKEL (reference sequence). The CDR3 contains 15 residues. Trimming left V 5 bases short and J 0 bases short, with 12 bases between. CDR3 in DNA: TGTGCCAGCAGCTCCTTCCAGGGTAGCACAGATACGCAGTATTTT. It is translated as CASSSFQGSTDTQYF.

V and J are TRBV15 and TRBJ2-5, with a tentative D call TRBD1 (6 bases). V was trimmed by 2 bases and J by 4 bases, leaving 11 bases between them. This CDR3 is built from 14 residues. The germline V gene has CDR1 LNHNV and CDR2 YYDKDF (reference sequence). The CDR3 sequence is CATSRRPGAETQYF. DNA for the CDR3: TGTGCCACCAGCAGACGGCCAGGGGCAGAGACCCAGTACTTC.

J is TRBJ1-2 and V is TRBV1. TRBV1 is tagged as a pseudogene. CDR3 length equals 16 residues. The CDR3 DNA sequence: TGCACCAGCAGCCAAATAGAGGGAGGGGACACTTATGGCTACACCTTC. Protein: CTSSQIEGGDTYGYTF.

This sequence joins TRBV28 and TRBJ1-4; D remains ambiguous. CDR1 MDHEN and CDR2 SYDVKM come from the germline V gene. V lost 0 bases and J 12 bases, leaving 8 bases between the germline ends. CDR3 size: 12 residues. This CDR3 reads CASSLWDGQLFF. CDR3 DNA sequence: TGTGCCAGCAGTTTATGGGACGGCCAACTGTTTTTT.

The chain carries TRBV4-1 and TRBJ2-7, with D maybe TRBD2 (5 bases). CDR1 and CDR2 from the germline V gene are MGHRA and YSYEKL. V was trimmed by 1 base and J by 6 bases, leaving 10 bases between them. The CDR3 covers 13 residues. The CDR3, as DNA: TGCGCCAGCAGCCAAGTCGGGGTTCTCGAGCAGTACTTC. Its protein is CASSQVGVLEQYF.

V gene TRBV5-1 combines with J gene TRBJ2-7; no clear D. The CDR3 is 14 residues long. The V gene's germline CDR1 is SGHRS and CDR2 YFSETQ. With 0 bases removed from V and 6 bases from J, the gap between germline ends came to 13 bases. The chain's CDR3 is CASSLADVGSEQYF. DNA for the CDR3: TGCGCCAGCAGCTTGGCCGATGTGGGTTCCGAGCAGTACTTC.

This clone was detected a few times. The V gene is TRBV7-9, the J gene TRBJ2-2; D is perhaps TRBD2 (5 bases). The length of the CDR3 is 15 residues. The germline V and J ends were trimmed by 5 bases and 7 bases, with 17 bases remaining between them. From germline, CDR1 is SEHNR and CDR2 FQNEAQ (reference sequence). CDR3 coding DNA: TGTGCCAGCAGCCCCATCCGGGGAGCCGGCGGGGAGCTGTTTTTT. Its protein is CASSPIRGAGGELFF.

The chain employs TRBV30 and TRBJ2-1; 10 bases match TRBD2. This CDR3 is 15 amino acids long. From germline, CDR1 is GTSNPN and CDR2 SVGIG (reference sequence). V was pared by 3 bases and J by 4 bases, with 6 bases of the junction left unmatched. The CDR3 sequence is CAWRLSGGTYNEQFF. The CDR3 DNA reads TGTGCCTGGAGGCTTAGCGGGGGGACATACAATGAGCAGTTCTTC.

V and J are TRBV5-4 and TRBJ1-1; TRBD1 matches 8 bases. The J segment lost 0 bases and the V segment lost 1 base, leaving 8 bases of the junction unmatched. Germline CDR1 is SGHNT and CDR2 is YYREEE (reference sequence). This CDR3 is built from 17 residues. The CDR3 spells CASSLWLSGGMNTEAFF. The CDR3 DNA sequence: TGTGCCAGCAGCTTGTGGCTGTCAGGGGGCATGAACACTGAAGCTTTCTTT. The whole variable domain, filled in from reference TRBV5-4 and TRBJ1-1, reads ETGVTQSPTHLIKTRGQQVTLRCSSQSGHNTVSWYQQALGQGPQFIFQYYREEENGRGNFPPRFSGLQFPNYSSELNVNALELDDSALYLCASSLWLSGGMNTEAFFGQGTRLTVV.

This clone was seen only once. This chain links TRBV7-9 with TRBJ2-4; D gene uncertain. The CDR3 loop spans 16 amino acids. Trimming shortened V by 5 bases and J by 0 bases, and 14 bases separated the two germline ends. Germline-derived CDR1 and CDR2 are SEHNR and FQNEAQ (reference sequence). The CDR3 bases are TGTGCCAGCAGCCCACCCCAGTATTTAGCCAAAAACATTCAGTACTTC. This translates into CASSPPQYLAKNIQYF.

The V call is TRBV5-4, the J call TRBJ2-7; 7 nucleotides match TRBD2. CDR1 SGHNT and CDR2 YYREEE come from the germline V gene (reference sequence). With 3 bases clipped from V and 1 base from J, the junction kept 10 bases outside the gene matches. This CDR3 region has 16 residues. The CDR3 sequence: CASSSPSGEGSYEQYF. CDR3 nucleotides: TGTGCCAGCAGCTCGCCCAGCGGGGAGGGATCCTACGAGCAGTACTTC.

This clone has only a few counts. Different DNA sequences within this sample yield the same CDR3. The gene calls are TRBV5-1 and TRBJ1-2; D gene uncertain. Germline CDR1 is SGHRS and CDR2 is YFSETQ. V was shortened by 2 bases and J by 4 bases, with 9 bases between the two germline ends. The CDR3 spans 13 residues. The CDR3 DNA reads TGCGCCAGCAGCTTAGGGCAGACCTATGGCTACACCTTC. As protein: CASSLGQTYGYTF.

The chain couples TRBV24-1 to TRBJ2-3; possible D gene TRBD1, 5 bases. Trimming shortened V by 4 bases and J by 0 bases, and 13 bases separated the two germline ends. The CDR3 consists of 16 residues. Germline assignment: CDR1 KGHDR and CDR2 SFDVKD. The CDR3: CATSDPRQKSTDTQYF. The CDR3 DNA follows: TGTGCCACCAGTGACCCAAGACAGAAGAGCACAGATACGCAGTATTTT.

DNA of the CDR3: TGTGCCAGCACCGAAGTGGTTGAAAAACTGTTTTTT. Amino acid sequence: CASTEVVEKLFF. The chain employs TRBV2 and TRBJ1-4; no definite D call. Germline V gene data show CDR1 as SNHLY and CDR2 as FYNNEI. V was cut by 7 bases and J by 7 bases, with 10 bases left in between. The CDR3 contains 12 residues.

This clone showed up just once. This chain joins TRBV10-2 and TRBJ2-7; a weak D match, TRBD1 (5 bases). Per germline, CDR1 WSHSY and CDR2 SAAADI. Trimming stripped 4 bases from V and 3 bases from J, with 13 bases between. The CDR3 spans 14 residues. CDR3: CASSGTNSYYEQYF. In DNA form, the CDR3 reads TGCGCCAGCAGTGGGACAAATTCTTACTACGAGCAGTACTTC.